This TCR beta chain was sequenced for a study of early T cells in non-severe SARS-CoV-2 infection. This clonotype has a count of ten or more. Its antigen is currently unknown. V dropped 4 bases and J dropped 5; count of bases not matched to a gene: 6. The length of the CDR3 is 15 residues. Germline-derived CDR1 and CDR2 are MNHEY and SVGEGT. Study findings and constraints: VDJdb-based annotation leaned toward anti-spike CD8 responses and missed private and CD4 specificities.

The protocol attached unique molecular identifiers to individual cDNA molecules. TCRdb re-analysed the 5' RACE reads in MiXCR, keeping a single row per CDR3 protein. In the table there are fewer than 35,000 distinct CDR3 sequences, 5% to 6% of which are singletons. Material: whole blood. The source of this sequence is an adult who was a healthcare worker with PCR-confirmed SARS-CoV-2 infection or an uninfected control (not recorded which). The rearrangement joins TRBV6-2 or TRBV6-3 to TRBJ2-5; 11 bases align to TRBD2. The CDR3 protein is CASSSSSGGTETQYF. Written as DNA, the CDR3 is TGTGCCAGCAGTTCGTCTAGCGGGGGGACTGAGACCCAGTACTTC.